This record concerns one TCR beta chain sequence. The target antigen is unknown. This CDR3 comprises 15 residues. Trimming pared 6 bases from V and 5 bases from J, leaving 18 bases between. Per germline, CDR1 ENHRY and CDR2 SYGVKD. This sample was taken from a study of cytomegalovirus exposure and HLA in healthy donors. General study findings and limits: Cytomegalovirus status, reportedly, was diagnosed with high specificity and sensitivity by the classifier. Several top significant clusters appeared, in a later analysis, to be linked to common viral pathogens. CMV serostatus alone was available as immune exposure information.

Use of 60 Vbeta and 13 Jbeta primers characterized the PCR. TCRdb keeps only in-frame clones here, not all; method: immunoSEQ multiplex PCR. The table records 90,000 to 120,000 clones, roughly 85% of them present only once. This clonotype was sampled from a woman aged 40-49 years in good health and CMV-seronegative. The gene calls are TRBV10-3 and TRBJ2-3; D possibly corresponds to TRBD2 (5 bases). Sequencing was done on a sample of PBMCs. CDR3 loop: CAISSKDLSGDTQYF. As DNA, the CDR3 is TGTGCCATCAGCTCAAAGGACTTAAGTGGAGATACGCAGTATTTT.